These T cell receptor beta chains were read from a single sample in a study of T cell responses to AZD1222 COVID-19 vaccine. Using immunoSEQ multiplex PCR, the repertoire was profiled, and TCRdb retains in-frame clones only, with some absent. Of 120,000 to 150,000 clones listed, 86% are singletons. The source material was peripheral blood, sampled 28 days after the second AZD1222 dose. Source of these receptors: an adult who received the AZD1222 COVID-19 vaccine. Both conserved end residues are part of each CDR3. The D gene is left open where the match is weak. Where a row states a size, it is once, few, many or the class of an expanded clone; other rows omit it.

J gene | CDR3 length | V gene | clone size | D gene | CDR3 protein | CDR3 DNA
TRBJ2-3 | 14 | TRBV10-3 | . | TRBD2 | CAIRTGTSSDTQYF | TGTGCCATCAGAACCGGGACTAGTTCAGATACGCAGTATTTT
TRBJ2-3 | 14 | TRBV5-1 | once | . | CASSGSGFTDTQYF | TGCGCCAGCAGTGGCTCAGGTTTCACAGATACGCAGTATTTT
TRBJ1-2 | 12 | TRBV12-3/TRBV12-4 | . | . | CASNGIGAGYTF | TGTGCCAGCAATGGTATCGGGGCGGGCTACACCTTC
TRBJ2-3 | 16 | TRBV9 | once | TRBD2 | CASSADSGREGDTQYF | TGTGCCAGCAGCGCCGATAGCGGGAGGGAGGGAGATACGCAGTATTTT
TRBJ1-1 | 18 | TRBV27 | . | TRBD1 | CASSLQQGEDPLNTEAFF | TGTGCCAGCAGTCTGCAACAGGGGGAGGACCCCTTGAACACTGAAGCTTTCTTT
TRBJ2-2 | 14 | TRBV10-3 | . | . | CACGGTEIAGELFF | TGTGCCTGCGGTGGAACCGAAATTGCGGGGGAGCTGTTTTTT
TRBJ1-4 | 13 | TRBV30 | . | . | CAWYPGLGEKLFF | TGTGCCTGGTACCCAGGGCTTGGTGAAAAACTGTTTTTT
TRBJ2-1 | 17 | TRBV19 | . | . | CASSIRSSLSSYNEQFF | TGTGCCAGTAGTATACGCTCTAGCTTGAGCTCCTACAATGAGCAGTTCTTC
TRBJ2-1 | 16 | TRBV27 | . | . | CASSSQVGAATNEQFF | TGTGCCAGCAGTTCCCAAGTAGGGGCTGCCACGAATGAGCAGTTCTTC
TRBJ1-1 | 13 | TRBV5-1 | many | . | CASSLAGSGDAFF | TGCGCCAGCAGCTTGGCCGGTTCAGGGGATGCTTTCTTT
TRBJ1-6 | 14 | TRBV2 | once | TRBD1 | CASVQGVPGSPLHF | TGTGCCAGCGTCCAGGGGGTTCCGGGCTCACCCCTCCACTTT
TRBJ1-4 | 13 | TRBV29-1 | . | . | CSVGNSRDEKLFF | TGCAGCGTTGGAAACAGCCGCGACGAAAAACTGTTTTTT
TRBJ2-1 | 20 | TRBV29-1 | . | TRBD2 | CSVEVGIPQGGPSGYNEQFF | TGCAGCGTTGAAGTTGGGATCCCCCAGGGAGGGCCCTCCGGGTACAATGAGCAGTTCTTC
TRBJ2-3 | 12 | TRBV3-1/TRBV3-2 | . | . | CASSQGFLAQYF | TGTGCCAGCAGCCAAGGGTTTCTAGCACAGTATTTT
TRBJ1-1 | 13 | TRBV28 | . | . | CASSLDLNTEAFF | TGTGCCAGCAGTCTGGACTTGAACACTGAAGCTTTCTTT
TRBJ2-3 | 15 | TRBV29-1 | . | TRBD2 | CSAEAGEGNTDTQYF | TGCAGCGCAGAGGCGGGAGAAGGCAACACAGATACGCAGTATTTT
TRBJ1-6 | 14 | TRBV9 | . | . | CASSVDQQPSPLHF | TGTGCCAGCAGCGTAGACCAACAGCCTTCACCCCTCCACTTT
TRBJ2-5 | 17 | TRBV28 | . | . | CASSLLVQGRGRETQYF | TGTGCCAGCAGTCTCCTGGTCCAGGGGAGGGGACGAGAGACCCAGTACTTC
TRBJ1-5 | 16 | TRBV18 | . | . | CASSPPGGRVNQPQHF | TGTGCCAGCTCACCACCTGGGGGGCGCGTCAATCAGCCCCAGCATTTT
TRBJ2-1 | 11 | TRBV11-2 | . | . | CASSYHNEQFF | TGTGCCAGCAGCTACCACAATGAGCAGTTCTTC
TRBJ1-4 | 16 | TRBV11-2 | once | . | CASSLYPGVGYEKLFF | TGTGCCAGCAGCTTATATCCGGGGGTAGGGTATGAAAAACTGTTTTTT
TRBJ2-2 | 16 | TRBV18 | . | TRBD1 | CASSPPGQGGTGELFF | TGTGCCAGCTCACCACCGGGACAGGGGGGAACCGGGGAGCTGTTTTTT
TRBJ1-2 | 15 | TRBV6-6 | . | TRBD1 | CASRGLDRGEDGYTF | TGTGCCAGCAGGGGGTTGGACAGGGGAGAAGATGGCTACACCTTC
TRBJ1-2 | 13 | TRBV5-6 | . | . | CATSLGRLYGYTF | TGTGCCACAAGCCTGGGCAGGCTCTATGGCTACACCTTC
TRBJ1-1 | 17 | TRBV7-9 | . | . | CASSPPVRQTRNTEAFF | TGTGCCAGCAGCCCCCCCGTGAGACAAACTAGGAACACTGAAGCTTTCTTT
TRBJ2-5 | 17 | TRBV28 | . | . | CASSFPAARGAWETQYF | TGTGCCAGCAGTTTTCCGGCTGCACGGGGTGCTTGGGAGACCCAGTACTTC
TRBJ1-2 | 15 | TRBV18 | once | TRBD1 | CASSPGDSPTYGYTF | TGTGCCAGCTCACCCGGGGACAGTCCAACCTATGGCTACACCTTC
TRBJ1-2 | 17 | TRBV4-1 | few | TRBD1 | CASRTGTGGNWTYGYTF | TGCGCCAGCCGGACCGGGACAGGGGGAAACTGGACCTATGGCTACACCTTC
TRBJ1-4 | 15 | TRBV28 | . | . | CASQPGVRGNEKLFF | TGTGCCAGCCAACCAGGGGTTAGGGGGAATGAAAAACTGTTTTTT
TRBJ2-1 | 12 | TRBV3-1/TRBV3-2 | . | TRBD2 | CASRRGNNEQFF | TGTGCCAGCAGGCGGGGGAACAATGAGCAGTTCTTC
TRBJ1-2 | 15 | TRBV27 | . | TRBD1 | CASSSRGRGREGYTF | TGTGCCAGCAGTTCCCGCGGAAGGGGGCGTGAGGGCTACACCTTC
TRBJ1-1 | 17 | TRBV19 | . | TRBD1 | CASSIALQGEQNTEAFF | TGTGCCAGTAGTATAGCGCTACAGGGGGAGCAAAACACTGAAGCTTTCTTT
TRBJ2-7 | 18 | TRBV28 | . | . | CASSLYAPLGDTTYEQYF | TGTGCCAGCAGTTTATATGCCCCCCTTGGGGACACCACCTACGAGCAGTACTTC
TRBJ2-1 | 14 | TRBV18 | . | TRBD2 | CASSPLGGGDEQFF | TGTGCCAGCTCACCTCTCGGGGGGGGCGATGAGCAGTTCTTC
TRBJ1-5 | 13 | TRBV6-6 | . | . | CASCLQSNQPQHF | TGTGCCAGCTGTCTGCAAAGCAATCAGCCCCAGCATTTT
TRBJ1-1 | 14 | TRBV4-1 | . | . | CASSLRTANTEAFF | TGCGCCAGCAGCCTGCGGACAGCGAACACTGAAGCTTTCTTT
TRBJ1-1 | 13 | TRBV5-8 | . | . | CASSLGRNTEAFF | TGTGCCAGCAGCTTGGGGAGGAACACTGAAGCTTTCTTT
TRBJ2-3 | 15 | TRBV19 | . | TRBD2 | CASSESGIRTDTQYF | TGTGCCAGTAGTGAAAGCGGGATCCGCACAGATACGCAGTATTTT
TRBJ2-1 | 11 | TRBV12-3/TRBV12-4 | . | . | CASRPGNEQFF | TGTGCCAGCAGGCCTGGCAATGAGCAGTTCTTC